The present TCR beta chain was sequenced within a study of T cells after yellow fever vaccination (dated by TCRdb to the late 2010s). Broadly, across the study: Libraries from fractions with low cell numbers were prepared with the SMART-Seq v4 Ultra Low Input RNA kit. Bulk TCR alpha and beta repertoires were sequenced longitudinally to track T-cell clones before and after primary and booster YFV17D yellow fever vaccination. Two healthy male donors, one aged 18 to 30 and one aged 30 to 40 years, were included in the cohort. Blood samples were taken at several timepoints before and after primary and secondary immunization, and bulk PBMC replicates and cell subsets were isolated. The investigation overall reported the following: Most clones expanded after primary vaccination (roughly 96% of CD4 and roughly 90% of CD8) were re-detected after the booster, suggesting that broad memory maintenance occurred. A small share of clonotypes was detected in both CD4 and CD8 compartments, with the overlap likely arising from convergent recombination. Because abundant contaminating clonotypes from the bulk population could be contained in FACS-sorted repertoires, computational filtering was required. The secondary T-cell response was found to be weaker but faster than the primary response, with a peak reached on day 5 rather than on day 15. Because the study included only two donors, the extent to which the findings can be generalized is limited.

Interpreted using the paper, the treatment or condition label stands for: live attenuated yellow fever vaccine strain. At each blood-draw timepoint, two biological replicates of bulk PBMCs were obtained. A standard Ficoll-Paque protocol was used to isolate PBMCs from peripheral blood. TriZol was used to extract RNA from bulk PBMCs, from CD4 and CD8 fractions, and from dextramer-positive and dextramer-negative fractions. TCRdb shows the sequencer as Illumina NovaSeq 6000. Synthesis of TCR cDNA relied on 5'RACE template switching, a step that introduced a universal primer site along with unique molecular identifiers. Priming for cDNA synthesis came from both the TCR alpha and TCR beta constant segments. Libraries were amplified in two PCR steps, with sample barcodes and sequencing adapters added in the second step. Sequencing of libraries was performed on Illumina HiSeq 2500 (2x100 bp) or NovaSeq (2x150 bp). The authors' analysis ran thus. MIGEC handled demultiplexing of reads and collapsing into UMI consensus sequences, while MiXCR performed V(D)J alignment. Vaccine-responding clonotypes were defined with edgeR using replicate PBMC samples, requiring FDR below 0.01 and a log2 fold change above 5 up to day 15. Bulk clonotypes were assigned CD4 or CD8 identity according to which sequenced CD4 or CD8 repertoire held them at higher abundance. TCRdb's own reprocessing of the public reads used fastp at Q25 and MiXCR and kept productive beta chains. Every CDR3 protein is listed once, alongside the most common genes and DNA of its rows. None of the V and J calls come from the authors' own analysis; TCRdb made them. The sample contains about 350,000 distinct CDR3 sequences, over 4% of them found a single time. The ten largest make up approximately 25% of the sample.

The V and J ends are trimmed by 6 bases and 7 bases, leaving 18 bases between them. The CDR3 measures 15 amino acids from cysteine to phenylalanine. The kept DNA is CDR3 alone, 45 bases in frame from the first base. This clonotype was seen ten or more times. Its antigen target is currently unknown. No much larger clone is present one base from it, and per-base qualities are unavailable. The chain links TRBV12-3 or TRBV12-4 with TRBJ1-4; possibly the D gene is TRBD1, per 6 matching bases. The source is a man aged 18 to 29 who received the YFV17D yellow fever vaccine. Sequences were derived from PBMCs, sampled 5 days after the yellow fever booster vaccination. The nucleotides read TGTGCCAGCAGATCACCCCGGGGGCACGGTGAAAAACTGTTTTTT. It specifies CASRSPRGHGEKLFF.